This record covers a single T cell receptor beta chain. The data were taken from a study of shared clonotypes between healthy human individuals. Trimming left V 0 bases short and J 0 bases short, with 3 bases between. CDR1 and CDR2 from the germline V gene are WNHNN and SYGVQD (reference sequence). This CDR3 has 14 residues. Libraries were prepared by immunoSEQ multiplex PCR; TCRdb keeps only in-frame clonotypes and omits some of them. This table has over a million clones, about 76% appearing once. The gene calls are TRBV10-1 and TRBJ2-4, with D uncertain. Sequenced sample: memory CD4+ T cells sorted from blood. Subset reported: CD45RA-negative fraction. This receptor was identified in a man aged 18 to 35 in good health. CDR3 in DNA: TGCGCCAGCAGTGAGTCGCTAGCCAAAAACATTCAGTACTTC. It translates to CASSESLAKNIQYF.